These 5 T cell receptor beta chains came from one sample sequenced in a study of regulatory T cells in long-lasting Graves disease. Construction of TCR beta libraries relied on iRepertoire HTBI primers and on Arm-PCR targeting CDR3 regions. TCRdb recomputed calls from the multiplex PCR reads with MiXCR, one row per CDR3 protein. The repertoire holds hundreds of thousands of distinct CDR3 sequences, 16% seen once, with about 18% in the top ten. Indicated time point: newly diagnosed GD, antithyroid drugs for less than 3 months. PBMC RNA was the source of the TCR library. This sample was also put to use in a study of T cells in Graves' hyperthyroidism and ophthalmopathy.

The sample here was peripheral blood mononuclear cells (PBMCs), taken at new diagnosis, from a patient treated with antithyroid drugs. These receptors were obtained from a young woman with Graves disease.

This clonotype was picked up many times. The chain has TRBV5-1 and TRBJ2-7; no firm D call. Germline V gene sequence: CDR1 SGHRS, CDR2 YFSETQ. CDR3 length: 15 amino acids. The ends were cut back, 4 bases at V and 2 bases at J, with 16 bases in the middle. CDR3 DNA sequence: TGCGCCAGCAGCCCCTTGGACCCCTGGACCTACGAGCAGTACTTC. This encodes CASSPLDPWTYEQYF. The whole variable domain, remainder taken from reference TRBV5-1 and TRBJ2-7, is KAGVTQTPRYLIKTRGQQVTLSCSPISGHRSVSWYQQTPGQGLQFLFEYFSETQRNKGNFPGRFSGRQFSNSRSEMNVSTLELGDSALYLCASSPLDPWTYEQYFGPGTRLTVT.

CDR3 sequence: CASSAWDRSTDTQYF. The CDR3 coding sequence is TGTGCCAGCAGCGCCTGGGACCGAAGCACAGATACGCAGTATTTT. The chain recombines TRBV9 with TRBJ2-3, with D perhaps TRBD1 or TRBD2 (5 bases each). The V gene's germline CDR1 is SGDLS and CDR2 YYNGEE. The V end was cut by 3 bases, the J end by 0 bases, with 11 bases between. The CDR3 spans 15 residues.

Many counts were recorded for this clonotype. This chain joins TRBV2 and TRBJ2-7, with D unresolved. Germline CDR1 reads SNHLY; CDR2 reads FYNNEI. Trimming pared 3 bases from V and 3 bases from J, leaving 9 bases between. This CDR3 spans 13 amino acids. CDR3 in amino acids: CASSDTVNYEQYF. The CDR3, as DNA: TGTGCCAGCAGTGACACCGTAAACTACGAGCAGTACTTC.

This clonotype appeared a few times. The chain recombines TRBV19 with TRBJ2-1; 13 bases map to TRBD2. Unmatched junction bases numbered 4, after V lost 4 bases and J lost 7 bases. Looked up from germline, CDR1 is LNHDA and CDR2 is SQIVND (reference sequence). This CDR3 spans 15 amino acids. CDR3 region: CASSRGGLAGNEQFF. The DNA for the CDR3 is TGTGCCAGTAGTAGGGGGGGACTAGCGGGAAATGAGCAGTTCTTC.

This clonotype was seen repeatedly, ten times or more. This chain links TRBV12-3 or TRBV12-4 with TRBJ2-3, with unresolved D. This CDR3 region has 12 residues. The V and J ends lost 7 bases and 5 bases respectively, with 10 bases between them. The CDR3 region has the DNA TGTGCCAGCACTAACTACAGAGATACGCAGTATTTT. Its protein product is CASTNYRDTQYF.